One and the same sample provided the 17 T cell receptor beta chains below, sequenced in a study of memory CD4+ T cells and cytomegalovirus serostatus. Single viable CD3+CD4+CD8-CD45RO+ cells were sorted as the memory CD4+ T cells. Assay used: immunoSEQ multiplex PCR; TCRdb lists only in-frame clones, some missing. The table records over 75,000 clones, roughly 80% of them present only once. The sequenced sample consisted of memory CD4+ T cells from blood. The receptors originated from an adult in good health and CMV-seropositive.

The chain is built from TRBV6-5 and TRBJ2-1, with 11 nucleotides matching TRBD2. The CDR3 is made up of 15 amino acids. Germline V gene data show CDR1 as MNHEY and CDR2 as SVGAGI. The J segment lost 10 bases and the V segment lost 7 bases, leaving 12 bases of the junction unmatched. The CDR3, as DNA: TGTGCCAGCAACCCCGGGACTAGCGGCCCTAGGGAGCAGTTCTTC. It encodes CASNPGTSGPREQFF.

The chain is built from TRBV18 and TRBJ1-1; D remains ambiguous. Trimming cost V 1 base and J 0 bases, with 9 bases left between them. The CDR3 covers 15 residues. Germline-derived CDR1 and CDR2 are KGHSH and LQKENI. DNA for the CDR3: TGTGCCAGCTCACCACGGGTGGCCCTGAACACTGAAGCTTTCTTT. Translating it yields CASSPRVALNTEAFF.

The CDR3 DNA reads TGTGCCAGCATGACTAGCGGGGGCTTCGGCGAGCAGTACTTC. Its protein is CASMTSGGFGEQYF. V usage is TRBV28 and J usage is TRBJ2-7; 12 bases are a match to TRBD2. The CDR3 length is 14 residues. After removal of 7 bases from V and 6 bases from J, the junction contained 7 bases not matched to a gene. Germline V gives CDR1 MDHEN, CDR2 SYDVKM.

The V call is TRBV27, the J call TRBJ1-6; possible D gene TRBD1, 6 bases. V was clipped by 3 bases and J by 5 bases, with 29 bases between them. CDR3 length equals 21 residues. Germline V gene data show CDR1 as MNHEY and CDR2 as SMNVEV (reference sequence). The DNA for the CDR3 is TGTGCCAGCAGTTTTAAGGGGGAAGTCTTAAATCTCCGCGCGAATAATTCACCCCTCCACTTT. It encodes CASSFKGEVLNLRANNSPLHF.

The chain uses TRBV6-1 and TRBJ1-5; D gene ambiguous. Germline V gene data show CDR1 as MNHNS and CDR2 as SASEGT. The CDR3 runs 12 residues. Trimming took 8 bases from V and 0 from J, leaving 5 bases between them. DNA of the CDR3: TGTGCCAGCCTCAGTAGCAATCAGCCCCAGCATTTT. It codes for CASLSSNQPQHF.

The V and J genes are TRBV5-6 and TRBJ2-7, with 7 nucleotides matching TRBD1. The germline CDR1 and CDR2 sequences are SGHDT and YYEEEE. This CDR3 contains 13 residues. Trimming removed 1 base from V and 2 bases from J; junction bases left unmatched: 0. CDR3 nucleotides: TGTGCCAGCAGCTTGCAGGGGGCCTACGAGCAGTACTTC. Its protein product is CASSLQGAYEQYF.

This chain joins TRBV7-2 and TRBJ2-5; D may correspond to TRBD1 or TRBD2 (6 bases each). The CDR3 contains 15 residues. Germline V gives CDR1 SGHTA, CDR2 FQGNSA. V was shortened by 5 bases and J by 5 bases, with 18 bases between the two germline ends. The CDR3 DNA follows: TGTGCCAGCAGCCAGAGGAGGGTTAGGGGGGAGACCCAGTACTTC. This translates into CASSQRRVRGETQYF.

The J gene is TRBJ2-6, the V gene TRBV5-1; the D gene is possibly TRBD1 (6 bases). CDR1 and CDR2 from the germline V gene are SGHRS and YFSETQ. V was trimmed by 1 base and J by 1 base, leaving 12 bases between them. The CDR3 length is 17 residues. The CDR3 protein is CASSLIGQGSGANVLTF. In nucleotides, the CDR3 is TGCGCCAGCAGCTTGATCGGGCAGGGGTCTGGGGCCAACGTCCTGACTTTC.

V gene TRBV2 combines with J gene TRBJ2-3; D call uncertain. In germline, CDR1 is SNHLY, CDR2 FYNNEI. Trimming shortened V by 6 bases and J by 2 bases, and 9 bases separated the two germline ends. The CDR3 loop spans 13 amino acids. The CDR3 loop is CASRVRYTDTQYF. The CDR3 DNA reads TGTGCCAGCAGGGTCAGGTACACAGATACGCAGTATTTT.

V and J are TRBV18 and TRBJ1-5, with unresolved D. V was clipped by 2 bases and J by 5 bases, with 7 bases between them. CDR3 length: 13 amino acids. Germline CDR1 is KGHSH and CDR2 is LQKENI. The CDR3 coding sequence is TGTGCCAGCTCACCAGGGGTGGATCAGCCCCAGCATTTT. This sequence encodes CASSPGVDQPQHF.

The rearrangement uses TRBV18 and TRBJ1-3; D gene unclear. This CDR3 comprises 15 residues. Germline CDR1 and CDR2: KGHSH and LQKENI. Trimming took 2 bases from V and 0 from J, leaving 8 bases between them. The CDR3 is CASSPDTNSGNTIYF. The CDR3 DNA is TGTGCCAGCTCACCAGACACCAACTCTGGAAACACCATATATTTT.

CDR3 region: CASSLSPPEVGGYTF. The CDR3 DNA sequence: TGTGCCAGCAGTTTATCTCCACCCGAGGTGGGTGGCTACACCTTC. The rearrangement links TRBV28 to TRBJ1-2; D is unresolved. Trimming pared 1 base from V and 7 bases from J, leaving 16 bases between. Germline CDR1 and CDR2: MDHEN and SYDVKM. The CDR3 covers 15 residues.

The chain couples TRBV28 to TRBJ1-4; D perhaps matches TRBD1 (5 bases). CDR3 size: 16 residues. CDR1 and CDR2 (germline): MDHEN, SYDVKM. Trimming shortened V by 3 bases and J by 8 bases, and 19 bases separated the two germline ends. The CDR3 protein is CASSLPFGQGNEKLFF. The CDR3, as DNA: TGTGCCAGCAGTTTGCCCTTTGGGCAGGGAAACGAAAAACTGTTTTTT. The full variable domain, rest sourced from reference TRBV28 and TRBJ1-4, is DVKVTQSSRYLVKRTGEKVFLECVQDMDHENMFWYRQDPGLGLRLIYFSYDVKMKEKGDIPEGYSVSREKKERFSLILESASTNQTSMYLCASSLPFGQGNEKLFFGSGTQLSVL.

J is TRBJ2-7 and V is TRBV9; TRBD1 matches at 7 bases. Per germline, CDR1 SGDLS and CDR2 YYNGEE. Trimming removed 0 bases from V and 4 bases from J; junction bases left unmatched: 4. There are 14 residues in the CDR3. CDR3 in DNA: TGTGCCAGCAGCGTAGGGCAGGGACAGTACGAGCAGTACTTC. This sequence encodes CASSVGQGQYEQYF.

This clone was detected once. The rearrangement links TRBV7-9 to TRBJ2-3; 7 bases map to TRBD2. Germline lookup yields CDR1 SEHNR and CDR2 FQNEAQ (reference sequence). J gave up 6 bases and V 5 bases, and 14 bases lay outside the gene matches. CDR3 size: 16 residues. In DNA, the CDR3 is TGTGCCAGCAGCCCCCTTCCGAGCGGGACGGGGGATACGCAGTATTTT. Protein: CASSPLPSGTGDTQYF.

The CDR3 reads CASSEPGGNNYGYTF. CDR3 nucleotides: TGTGCCAGCAGTGAACCAGGGGGGAATAACTATGGCTACACCTTC. The genes are TRBV6-1 and TRBJ1-2; TRBD1 agrees at 7 bases. Unmatched junction bases numbered 4, after V lost 2 bases and J lost 1 base. CDR1 and CDR2 (germline): MNHNS, SASEGT. This CDR3 spans 15 amino acids.

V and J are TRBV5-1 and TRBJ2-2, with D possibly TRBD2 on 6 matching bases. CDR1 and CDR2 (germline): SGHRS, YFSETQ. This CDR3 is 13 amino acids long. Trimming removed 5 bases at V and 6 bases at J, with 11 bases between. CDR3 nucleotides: TGCGCCAGCAGTATACTAGCCTCCGGGGAGCTGTTTTTT. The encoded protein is CASSILASGELFF.